These T cell receptor beta chains were read from a single sample in a study of human T cells and chemical hapten exposure. TCRdb reprocessed the RACE reads via MiXCR and lists one record per CDR3 protein. The data show 300,000 to 400,000 distinct CDR3 sequences, with roughly 4.6% seen just once and approximately 2.4% held by the top ten. Source: whole blood, taken in connection with sensitization to the hapten diphenylcyclopropenone (DPC). The receptors were sampled from a woman aged 45-65 years with alopecia areata. Some clones in this sample may be carry-over from other donors' samples. Each CDR3 is given with its conserved first and last residue. A D gene is named only where the DNA matches it firmly. Not all rows give a size; the values are once, few, many and, for expanded clones, a class.

>many|TRBV9|TRBD2|TRBJ2-7
TGTGCCAGCAGCCCCAGGGCGGGAGGGCCCAACGAGCAGTACTTC
CASSPRAGGPNEQYF
>few|TRBV7-9|NA|TRBJ2-1
TGTGCCAGCAGCGCTATGGGGGTAGACAATGAGCAGTTCTTC
CASSAMGVDNEQFF
>many|TRBV5-1|NA|TRBJ2-5
TGCGCCAGCAGCACAGGAGAGACCCAGTACTTC
CASSTGETQYF
>few|TRBV4-2|NA|TRBJ1-2
TGTGCCAGCAGCCAACCCACCGGGGGGCAGGGAGGTGGCTACACCTTC
CASSQPTGGQGGGYTF
>few|TRBV10-3|NA|TRBJ2-7
TGTGCCATCAGTTCCTCGAGGTACGAGCAGTACTTC
CAISSSRYEQYF
>many|TRBV6-2/TRBV6-3|TRBD2|TRBJ2-1
TGTGCCAGCAGTACCGCGGGACTAGCGGGAGTGCTCTCCTACAATGAGCAGTTCTTC
CASSTAGLAGVLSYNEQFF
>NA|TRBV9|NA|TRBJ2-3
TGTGCCAGCAGCGAGGGGGGGGCCTTCAAAGATACGCAGTATTTT
CASSEGGAFKDTQYF
>many|TRBV3-1|NA|TRBJ1-5
TGTGCCAGCAGCCAAGGGGGAGTACAGCCCCAGCATTTT
CASSQGGVQPQHF
>NA|TRBV11-2|NA|TRBJ2-5
TGTGCCAGCAGCCCCCGACAGTACCAAGAGACCCAGTACTTC
CASSPRQYQETQYF
>many|TRBV3-1|TRBD2|TRBJ2-1
TGTGCCAGCAGCCAAGATGTAACCACTAGCGGGACACATGAGCAGTTCTTC
CASSQDVTTSGTHEQFF
>many|TRBV2|NA|TRBJ2-5
TGTGCCAGCAGGTCCCCACAGGGAAACCAAGAGACCCAGTACTTC
CASRSPQGNQETQYF